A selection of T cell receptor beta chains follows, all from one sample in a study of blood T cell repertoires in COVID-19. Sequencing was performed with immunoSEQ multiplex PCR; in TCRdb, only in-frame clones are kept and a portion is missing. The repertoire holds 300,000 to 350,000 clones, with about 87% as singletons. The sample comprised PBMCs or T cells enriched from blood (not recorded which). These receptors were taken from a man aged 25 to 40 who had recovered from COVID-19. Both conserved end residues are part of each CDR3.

CASSFAGSSGNTIYF,TRBV7-9,TRBJ1-3
CASMSGGTYNEQFF,TRBV28,TRBJ2-1
CASSYRGSTEAFF,TRBV6-2/TRBV6-3,TRBJ1-1
CASSFRDRASTDTQYF,TRBV5-1,TRBJ2-3
CASRPNQGANTGELFF,TRBV11-2,TRBJ2-2
CASSWGTSDRKETQYF,TRBV7-3,TRBJ2-5
CASSPTPGLAYEQYF,TRBV5-6,TRBJ2-7
CASTAEGYLYEQYF,TRBV28,TRBJ2-7
CASSGTAHQPQHF,TRBV11-1,TRBJ1-5
CASSYRTGSEQYF,TRBV28,TRBJ2-7
CATSNRLAGGYQETQYF,TRBV15,TRBJ2-5
CASRPTGSNTGELFF,TRBV7-2,TRBJ2-2
CASSVGLLLSGANVLTF,TRBV7-6,TRBJ2-6
CASSYLLKNYGYTF,TRBV6-6,TRBJ1-2